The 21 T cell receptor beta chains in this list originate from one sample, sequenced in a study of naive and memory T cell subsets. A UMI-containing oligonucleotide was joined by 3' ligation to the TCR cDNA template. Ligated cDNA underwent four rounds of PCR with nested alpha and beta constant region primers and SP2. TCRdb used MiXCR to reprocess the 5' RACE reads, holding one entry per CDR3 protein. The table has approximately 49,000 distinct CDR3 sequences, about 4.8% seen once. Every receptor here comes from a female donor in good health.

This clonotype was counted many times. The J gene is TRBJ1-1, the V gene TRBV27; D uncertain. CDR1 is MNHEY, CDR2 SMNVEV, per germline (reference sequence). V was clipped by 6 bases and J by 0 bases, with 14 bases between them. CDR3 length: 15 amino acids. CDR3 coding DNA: TGTGCCAGCAGGCCCCCGGGCCCACTGAACACTGAAGCTTTCTTT. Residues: CASRPPGPLNTEAFF.

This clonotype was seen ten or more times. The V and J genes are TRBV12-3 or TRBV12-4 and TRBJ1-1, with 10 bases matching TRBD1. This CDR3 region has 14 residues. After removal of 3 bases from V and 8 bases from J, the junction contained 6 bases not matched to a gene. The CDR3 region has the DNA TGTGCCAGCAGTTTCTTACGGACAGGGGGAGAAGCTTTCTTT. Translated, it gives CASSFLRTGGEAFF.

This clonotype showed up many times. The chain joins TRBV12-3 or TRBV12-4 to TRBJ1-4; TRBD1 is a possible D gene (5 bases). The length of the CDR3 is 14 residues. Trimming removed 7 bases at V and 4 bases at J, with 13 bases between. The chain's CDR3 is CASTDSYRNEKLFF. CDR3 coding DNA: TGTGCCAGCACTGACAGCTACCGTAATGAAAAACTGTTTTTT.

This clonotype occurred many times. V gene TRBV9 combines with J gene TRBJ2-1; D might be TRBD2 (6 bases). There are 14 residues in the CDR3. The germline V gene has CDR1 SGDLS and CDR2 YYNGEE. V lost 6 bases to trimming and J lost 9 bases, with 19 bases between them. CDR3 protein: CASTPSGGRAEQFF. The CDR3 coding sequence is TGTGCCAGCACCCCCTCCGGGGGAAGGGCTGAGCAGTTCTTC.

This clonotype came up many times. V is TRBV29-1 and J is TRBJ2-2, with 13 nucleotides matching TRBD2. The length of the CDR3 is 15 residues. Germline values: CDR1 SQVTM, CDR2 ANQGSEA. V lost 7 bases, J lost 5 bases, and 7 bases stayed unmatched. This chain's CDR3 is CSAEGLAGVTGELFF. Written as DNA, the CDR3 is TGCAGCGCCGAAGGACTAGCGGGAGTAACCGGGGAGCTGTTTTTT.

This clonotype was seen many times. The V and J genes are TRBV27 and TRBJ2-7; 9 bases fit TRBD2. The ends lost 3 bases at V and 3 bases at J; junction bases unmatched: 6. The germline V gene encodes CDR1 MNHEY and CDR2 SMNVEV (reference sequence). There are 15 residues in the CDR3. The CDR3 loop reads CASSFIAGAVYEQYF. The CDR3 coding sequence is TGTGCCAGCAGTTTCATAGCGGGAGCCGTCTACGAGCAGTACTTC.

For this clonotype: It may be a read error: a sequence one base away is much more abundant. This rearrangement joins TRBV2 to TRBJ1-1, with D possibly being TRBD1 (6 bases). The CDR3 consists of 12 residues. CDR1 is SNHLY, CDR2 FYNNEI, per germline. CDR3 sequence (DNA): TGTGCCAGCAGCACAGGGAGCCCTGAAGCTCTCTTT. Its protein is CASSTGSPEALF.

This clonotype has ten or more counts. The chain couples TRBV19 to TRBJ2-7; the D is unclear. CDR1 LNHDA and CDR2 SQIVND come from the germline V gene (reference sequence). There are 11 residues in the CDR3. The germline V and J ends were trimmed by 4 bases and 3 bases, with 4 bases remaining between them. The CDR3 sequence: CASSNYYEQYF. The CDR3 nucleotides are TGTGCCAGTAGTAACTACTACGAGCAGTACTTC.

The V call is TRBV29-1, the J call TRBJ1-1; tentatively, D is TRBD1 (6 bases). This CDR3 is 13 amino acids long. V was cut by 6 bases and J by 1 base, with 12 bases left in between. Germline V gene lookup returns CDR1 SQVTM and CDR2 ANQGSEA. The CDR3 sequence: CSVDSRGNTEAFF. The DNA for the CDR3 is TGCAGCGTGGACAGTCGGGGGAACACTGAAGCTTTCTTT.

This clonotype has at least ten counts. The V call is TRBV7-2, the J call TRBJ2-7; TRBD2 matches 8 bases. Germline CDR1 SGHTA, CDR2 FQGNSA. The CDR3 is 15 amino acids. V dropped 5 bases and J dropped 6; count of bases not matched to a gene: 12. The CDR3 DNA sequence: TGTGCCAGCAGCCCCATCGGCCAAGCGGGAGCCGAGCAGTACTTC. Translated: CASSPIGQAGAEQYF. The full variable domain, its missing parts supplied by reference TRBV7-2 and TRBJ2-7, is GAGVSQSPSNKVTEKGKDVELRCDPISGHTALYWYRQSLGQGLEFLIYFQGNSAPDKSGLPSDRFSAERTGGSVSTLTIQRTQQEDSAVYLCASSPIGQAGAEQYFGPGTRLTVT.

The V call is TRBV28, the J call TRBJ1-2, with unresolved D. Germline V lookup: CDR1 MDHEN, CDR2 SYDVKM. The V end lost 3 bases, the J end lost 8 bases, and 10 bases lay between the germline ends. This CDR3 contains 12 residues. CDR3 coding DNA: TGTGCCAGCAGTTTTGGAGGCGGCGGCTACACCTTC. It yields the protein CASSFGGGGYTF.

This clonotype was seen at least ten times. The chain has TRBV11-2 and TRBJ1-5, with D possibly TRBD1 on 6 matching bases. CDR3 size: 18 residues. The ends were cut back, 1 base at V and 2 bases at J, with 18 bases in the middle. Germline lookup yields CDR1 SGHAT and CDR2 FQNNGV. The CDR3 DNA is TGTGCCAGCAGCTTAGGGGGGTGGGGGCCGGGAGGCAATCAGCCCCAGCATTTT. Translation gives CASSLGGWGPGGNQPQHF.

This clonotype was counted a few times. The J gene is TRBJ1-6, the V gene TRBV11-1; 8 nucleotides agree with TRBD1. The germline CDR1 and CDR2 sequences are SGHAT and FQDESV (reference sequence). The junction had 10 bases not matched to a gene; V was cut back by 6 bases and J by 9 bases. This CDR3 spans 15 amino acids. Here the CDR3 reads CASRYDRGCASPLHF. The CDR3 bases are TGTGCCAGCAGATACGACAGGGGATGTGCTTCACCCCTCCACTTT. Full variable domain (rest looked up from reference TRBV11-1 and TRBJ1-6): EAEVAQSPRYKITEKSQAVAFWCDPISGHATLYWYRQILGQGPELLVQFQDESVVDDSQLPKDRFSAERLKGVDSTLKIQPAELGDSAMYLCASRYDRGCASPLHFGNGTRLTVT.

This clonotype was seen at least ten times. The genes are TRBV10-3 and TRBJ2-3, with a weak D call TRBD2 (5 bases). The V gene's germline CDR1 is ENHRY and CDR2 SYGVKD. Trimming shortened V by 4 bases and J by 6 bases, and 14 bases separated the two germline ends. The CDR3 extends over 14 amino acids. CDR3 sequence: CAISVSTKRDTQYF. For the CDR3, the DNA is TGTGCCATCAGTGTCTCGACGAAGCGGGATACGCAGTATTTT.

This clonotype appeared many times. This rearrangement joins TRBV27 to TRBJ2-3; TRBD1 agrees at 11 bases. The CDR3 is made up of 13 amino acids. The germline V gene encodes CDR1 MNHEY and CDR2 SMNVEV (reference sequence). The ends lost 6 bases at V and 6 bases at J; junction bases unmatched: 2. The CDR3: CASRDRGRDTQYF. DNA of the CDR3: TGTGCCAGCAGGGACAGGGGGCGGGATACGCAGTATTTT.

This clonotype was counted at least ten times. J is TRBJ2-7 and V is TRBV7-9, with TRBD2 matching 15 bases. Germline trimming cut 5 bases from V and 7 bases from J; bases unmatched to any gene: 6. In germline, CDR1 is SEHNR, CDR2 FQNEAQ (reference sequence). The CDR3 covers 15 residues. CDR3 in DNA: TGTGCCAGCAGCACCGGACTAGCGGGAGGGGGAGAGCAGTACTTC. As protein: CASSTGLAGGGEQYF.

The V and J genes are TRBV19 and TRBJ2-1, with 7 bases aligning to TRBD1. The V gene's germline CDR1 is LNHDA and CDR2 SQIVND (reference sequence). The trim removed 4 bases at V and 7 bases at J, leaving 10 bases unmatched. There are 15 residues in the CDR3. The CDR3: CASSRQGDLVNEQFF. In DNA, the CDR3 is TGTGCCAGTAGTAGACAGGGTGATTTGGTAAATGAGCAGTTCTTC.

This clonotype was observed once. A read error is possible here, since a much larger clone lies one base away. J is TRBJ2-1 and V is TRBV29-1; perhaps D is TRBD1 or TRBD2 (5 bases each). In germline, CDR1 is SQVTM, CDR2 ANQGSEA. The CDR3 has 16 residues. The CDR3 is CSVERKGRTSYNEQSF. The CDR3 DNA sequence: TGCAGCGTTGAAAGGAAGGGACGCACCTCCTACAATGAGCAGTCCTTC.

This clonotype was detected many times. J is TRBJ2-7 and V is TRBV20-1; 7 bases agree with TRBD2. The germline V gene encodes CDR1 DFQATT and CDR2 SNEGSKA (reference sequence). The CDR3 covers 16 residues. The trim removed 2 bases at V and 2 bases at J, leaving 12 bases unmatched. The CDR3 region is CSARTSTGRPPYEQYF. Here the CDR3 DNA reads TGCAGTGCTAGAACCTCTACCGGGAGGCCCCCCTACGAGCAGTACTTC.

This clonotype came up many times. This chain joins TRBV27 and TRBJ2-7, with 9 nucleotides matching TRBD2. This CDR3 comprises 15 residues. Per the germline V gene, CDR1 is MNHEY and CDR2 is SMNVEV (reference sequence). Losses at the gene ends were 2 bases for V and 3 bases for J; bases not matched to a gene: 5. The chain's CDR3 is CASSLRSSGIYEQYF. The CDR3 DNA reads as TGTGCCAGCAGTTTACGGTCTAGCGGGATCTACGAGCAGTACTTC.

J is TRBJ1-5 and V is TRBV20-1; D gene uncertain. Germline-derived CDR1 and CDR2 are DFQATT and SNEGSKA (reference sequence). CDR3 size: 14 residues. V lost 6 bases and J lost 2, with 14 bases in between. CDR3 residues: CSALKAGGNQPQHF. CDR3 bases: TGCAGTGCCCTAAAGGCTGGGGGCAATCAGCCCCAGCATTTT.